The 9 T cell receptor beta chains below come from one sample, sequenced in a study of neurological immune-mediated disorders. TCRdb ran MiXCR on the 5' RACE reads and lists one entry per CDR3 protein. The sample shows 30,000 to 40,000 distinct CDR3 sequences, about 3.8% of them seen only once. Sequenced material: PBMCs. Source of these receptors: a man aged 25 to 45 with multiple sclerosis.

This clonotype was observed at least ten times. The chain recombines TRBV10-2 with TRBJ2-5; D gene unclear. The V end was cut by 6 bases, the J end by 13 bases, with 15 bases between. The CDR3 length is 11 residues. Looked up from germline, CDR1 is WSHSY and CDR2 is SAAADI. Here the CDR3 DNA reads TGCGCCAGCAGCCTTGGACGGGTTCGGTACTTC. It specifies CASSLGRVRYF.

This clonotype has at least ten counts. The chain combines TRBV7-3 with TRBJ2-1; D is uncertain. This CDR3 has 13 residues. The V gene lost 2 bases and the J gene lost 5 bases, with 7 bases spanning the gap. The germline V gene has CDR1 SGHTA and CDR2 FQGTGA. This CDR3 is CASSLFGHNEQFF. Here the CDR3 DNA reads TGTGCCAGCAGCTTATTTGGGCACAATGAGCAGTTCTTC.

This clonotype was seen at least ten times. V gene TRBV5-1 combines with J gene TRBJ1-2; the match to TRBD1 covers 8 bases. V lost 2 bases and J lost 7; bases outside the gene matches: 7. Per germline, CDR1 SGHRS and CDR2 YFSETQ. The CDR3 consists of 14 residues. The CDR3: CASSLLGQAGGYTF. The CDR3 DNA follows: TGCGCCAGCAGCTTACTGGGACAGGCGGGTGGCTACACCTTC.

This clonotype showed up many times. V is TRBV10-3 and J is TRBJ2-1; D possibly matches TRBD1 or TRBD2 (5 bases each). The CDR3 length is 14 residues. The germline V gene encodes CDR1 ENHRY and CDR2 SYGVKD. V was shortened by 8 bases and J by 5 bases, with 16 bases between the two germline ends. CDR3 DNA: TGTGCCATCGGCATCTACGTGGGGGACAATGAGCAGTTCTTC. As protein: CAIGIYVGDNEQFF.

In this sample, this clonotype turned up a few times. The chain employs TRBV20-1 and TRBJ1-1; D gene ambiguous. Per germline, CDR1 DFQATT and CDR2 SNEGSKA (reference sequence). V was shortened by 7 bases and J by 7 bases, with 13 bases between the two germline ends. The CDR3 length is 11 residues. CDR3 DNA sequence: TGCAGTGGAGTATGGCAGCTTGAAGCTTTCTTT. Protein product: CSGVWQLEAFF.

This clonotype was detected many times. The rearrangement links TRBV2 to TRBJ2-7; 8 nucleotides agree with TRBD2. Germline CDR1 reads SNHLY; CDR2 reads FYNNEI. V trimming: 8 bases; J trimming: 0 bases; junction bases outside the gene matches: 12. The CDR3 is 16 amino acids. The CDR3 region is CASYSWRGDSSYEQYF. DNA for the CDR3: TGTGCCAGCTATTCATGGCGGGGGGATAGCTCCTACGAGCAGTACTTC.

In this sample, this clonotype turned up many times. The chain uses TRBV7-2 and TRBJ2-1; 12 nucleotides align to TRBD2. Germline CDR1 and CDR2: SGHTA and FQGNSA. The CDR3 extends over 15 amino acids. The trim removed 0 bases at V and 12 bases at J, leaving 6 bases unmatched. This CDR3 reads CASSLALGTSGSQFF. The CDR3 nucleotides are TGTGCCAGCAGCTTAGCCCTAGGGACTAGCGGGTCGCAGTTCTTC.

This clonotype was recorded at least ten times. The rearrangement uses TRBV6-5 and TRBJ2-5, with 12 bases fitting TRBD2. V was pared by 5 bases and J by 3 bases, with 16 bases of the junction left unmatched. This CDR3 has 19 amino acids. Germline assignment: CDR1 MNHEY and CDR2 SVGAGI. The CDR3 DNA follows: TGTGCCAGCAGTCCCGACACTAGCGGGGGGCTTCCCCCGAAAGAGACCCAGTACTTC. Its protein is CASSPDTSGGLPPKETQYF.

This clonotype was observed many times. This chain uses TRBV3-1 with TRBJ2-5; 8 bases align to TRBD2. Germline CDR1 and CDR2: LGHDT and YNNKEL (reference sequence). The CDR3 totals 15 residues. The J segment lost 3 bases and the V segment lost 4 bases, leaving 7 bases of the junction unmatched. CDR3 sequence reads: CASSRVTSGKETQYF. CDR3 DNA sequence: TGTGCCAGCAGCCGAGTCACTAGCGGAAAAGAGACCCAGTACTTC.